This T cell receptor (beta chain) was found in a study of OX40 agonist ivuxolimab in advanced cancers. Notes on the study in general: Averaged across samples, CD8+ T cells carried more expanded clones than CD4+ did. Nonresponders, in some cases, also had low normalized T-cell clonal expansion.

A note on this clone: Its antigen is currently unknown.

Exclusion applied to patients with autoimmune disease history or systemic immunosuppression. The sampling schedule covered blood at baseline, cycle 4 day 1, and cycle 7 day 1. Generated by immunoSEQ multiplex PCR, the TCRdb table keeps only in-frame clones and is missing some. The sample comprises about 38,000 clones, 80% to 85% of which are singletons, and about 20% rests with the top ten. Sample: CD4+ or CD8+ T cells sorted from blood, taken in a trial of the OX40 agonist ivuxolimab. The TCR was taken from an adult with an advanced solid tumor such as melanoma, head and neck, liver or kidney cancer.

The DNA for the CDR3 is TGCAGCGTTGATGGGGGGAGTGGGTCCTACAATGAGCAGTTCTTC. Translating gives CSVDGGSGSYNEQFF. The chain couples TRBV29-1 to TRBJ2-1; the D gene is possibly TRBD2 (6 bases). Trimming pared 3 bases from V and 1 base from J, leaving 13 bases between. CDR3 length: 15 residues. Per the germline V gene, CDR1 is SQVTM and CDR2 is ANQGSEA.